The T cell receptor beta chain under discussion was sequenced for a study of blood T cell repertoires in COVID-19. Overall study context: Sites across the United States, Italy and Spain contributed samples from acute and convalescent COVID-19. From T cells, B-cell-depleted T cells, or PBMCs came the material, which was cDNA or gDNA.

The CDR3 is 13 amino acids. Unmatched junction bases numbered 2, after V lost 6 bases and J lost 2 bases. Germline assignment: CDR1 MNHEY and CDR2 SVGAGI. Original methodology: Amplification with reference gene primers provided the estimates of nucleated cell counts. TCRdb keeps only in-frame clones here, not all; method: immunoSEQ multiplex PCR. That table is the source of V, J and clone size, and D and trimming were worked out from the DNA. The profile shows around 240,000 clones, over 75% of them singletons. Which cohort a participant joined came from the clinical history participants gave. The rearrangement uses TRBV6-5 and TRBJ2-5; 8 bases align to TRBD1. This clonotype originated in a woman between 45 and 60 years old who had recovered from COVID-19. The material sequenced was PBMCs or T cells enriched from blood (not recorded which). CDR3 in amino acids: CASRRQGQETQYF. CDR3 coding DNA: TGTGCCAGCAGAAGACAGGGGCAAGAGACCCAGTACTTC.